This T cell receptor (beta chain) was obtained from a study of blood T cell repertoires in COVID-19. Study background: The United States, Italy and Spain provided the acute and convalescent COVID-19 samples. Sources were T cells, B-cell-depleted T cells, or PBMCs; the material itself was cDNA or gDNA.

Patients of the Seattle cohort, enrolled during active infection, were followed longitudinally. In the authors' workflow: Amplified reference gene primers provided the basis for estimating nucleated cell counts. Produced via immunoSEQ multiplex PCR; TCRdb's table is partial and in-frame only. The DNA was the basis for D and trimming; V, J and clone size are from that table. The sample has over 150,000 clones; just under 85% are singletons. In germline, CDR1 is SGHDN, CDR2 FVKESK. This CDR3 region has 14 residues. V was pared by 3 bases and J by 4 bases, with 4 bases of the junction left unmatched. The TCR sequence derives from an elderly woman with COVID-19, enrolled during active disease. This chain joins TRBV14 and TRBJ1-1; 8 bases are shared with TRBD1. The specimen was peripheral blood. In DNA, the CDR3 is TGTGCCAGCAGCCAGGACAGGGCTGGCACTGAAGCTTTCTTT. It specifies CASSQDRAGTEAFF.